This TCR beta chain was observed in a study of immune characterization of retroperitoneal liposarcoma. One entry per CDR3 protein results from TCRdb running MiXCR on the PCR reads. The table includes 7,900 or so distinct CDR3 sequences, 35% to 45% detected once. Between the trimmed V and J ends, which lost 5 bases and 0 bases, there was a span of 15 bases. The germline gives CDR1 MNHNS, CDR2 SASEGT. The CDR3 extends over 16 amino acids. The V gene is TRBV6-1, the J gene TRBJ2-3; D is undetermined. The TCR was taken from a male donor with retroperitoneal liposarcoma. The sample consisted of tumor tissue. CDR3 region: CASSWGFAGSTDTQYF. In nucleotides, the CDR3 is TGTGCCAGCAGTTGGGGATTCGCCGGCAGCACAGATACGCAGTATTTT.